The source of this TCR beta chain is a study of OX40 agonist ivuxolimab in advanced cancers. The V end was cut by 5 bases, the J end by 1 base, with 12 bases between. This CDR3 has 14 amino acids. The germline gives CDR1 MNHEY, CDR2 SVGAGI. Assay: immunoSEQ multiplex PCR; the TCRdb copy retains only in-frame clones and omits some. The sample lists tens of thousands of clones; approximately 90% were seen once. This sequence was found in an adult with an advanced solid tumor such as melanoma, head and neck, liver or kidney cancer. This specimen was CD4+ or CD8+ T cells sorted from blood, taken in a trial of the OX40 agonist ivuxolimab. The V and J genes are TRBV6-5 and TRBJ2-7, with D unresolved. The DNA for the CDR3 is TGTGCCAGCAGTCCATATCCGGATTCCTACGAGCAGTACTTC. This gives the protein CASSPYPDSYEQYF.